This T cell receptor beta chain was documented in a study of blood T cell repertoires in COVID-19. About the research overall: COVID-19 samples collected from the United States, Italy and Spain covered acute and convalescent phases. T cells, B-cell-depleted T cells, or PBMCs provided the cDNA or gDNA that served as material.

Trimming stripped 5 bases from V and 3 bases from J, with 12 bases between. This CDR3 contains 13 residues. CDR1 and CDR2 (germline): SGHKS, YYEKEE (reference sequence). Assay: immunoSEQ multiplex PCR; the TCRdb copy retains only in-frame clones and omits some. The sample includes about 100,000 clones, 88% seen only once; the top ten take roughly 5%. Specimen: peripheral blood. The sequence derives from a human donor in a cohort sampled during active COVID-19. The chain uses TRBV5-5 and TRBJ2-7; no clear D gene. The CDR3 DNA is TGTGCCAGCAGTATAGAGGAGCGCTACGAGCAGTACTTC. Translation: CASSIEERYEQYF.